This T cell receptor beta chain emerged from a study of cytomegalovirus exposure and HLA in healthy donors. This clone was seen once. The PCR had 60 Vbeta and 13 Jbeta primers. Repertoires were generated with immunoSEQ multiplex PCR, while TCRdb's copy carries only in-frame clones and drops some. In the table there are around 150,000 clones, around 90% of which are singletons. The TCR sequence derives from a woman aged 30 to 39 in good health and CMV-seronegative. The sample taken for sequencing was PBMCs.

CDR3 region: CASSMGSGYGYTF. In DNA, the CDR3 is TGTGCCAGTAGTATGGGCAGTGGCTATGGCTACACCTTC. The chain uses TRBV19 and TRBJ1-2; D call uncertain. Looked up from germline, CDR1 is LNHDA and CDR2 is SQIVND (reference sequence). Deletions cut 3 bases from V and 4 bases from J, with 9 bases between. The CDR3 runs to 13 residues.